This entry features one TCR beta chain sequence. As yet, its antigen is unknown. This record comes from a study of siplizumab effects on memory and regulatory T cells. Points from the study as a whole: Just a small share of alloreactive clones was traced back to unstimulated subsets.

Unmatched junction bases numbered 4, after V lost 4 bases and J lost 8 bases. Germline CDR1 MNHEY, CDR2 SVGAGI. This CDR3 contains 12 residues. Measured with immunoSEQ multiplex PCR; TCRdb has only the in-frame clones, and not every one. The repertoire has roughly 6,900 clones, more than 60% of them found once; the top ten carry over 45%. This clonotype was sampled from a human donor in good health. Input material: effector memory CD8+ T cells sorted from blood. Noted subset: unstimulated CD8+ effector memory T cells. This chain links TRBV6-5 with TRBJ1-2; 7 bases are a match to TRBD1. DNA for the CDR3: TGTGCCAGCAGTTGGGACAGCTTCGGCTACACCTTC. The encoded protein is CASSWDSFGYTF.